These 27 T cell receptor beta chains came from one sample sequenced in a study of blood T cells in healthy people across ages. Through a sample-barcoded 5' primer and a J-beta primer mix, a second PCR was run for roughly 6 to 12 cycles. TCRdb re-analysed the 5' RACE reads in MiXCR, keeping a single row per CDR3 protein. The table lists roughly 1.5 million distinct CDR3 sequences, around 40% of them singletons. Sequences were obtained from blood. These receptors were taken from a woman younger than 35 in good health.

The rearrangement joins TRBV13 to TRBJ2-5; D is perhaps TRBD1 or TRBD2 (7 bases each). Trimming took off 2 bases at V and 5 bases at J, with 15 bases between the two ends. Per the germline V gene, CDR1 is PRHDT and CDR2 is FYEKMQ (reference sequence). The CDR3 runs 15 residues. CDR3 region: CASSLSDREGETQYF. In nucleotides, the CDR3 is TGTGCCAGCAGCTTAAGTGACAGGGAGGGGGAGACCCAGTACTTC.

V usage is TRBV5-6 and J usage is TRBJ2-1; 7 positions match TRBD1. In germline, CDR1 is SGHDT, CDR2 YYEEEE. V lost 0 bases and J lost 4; bases outside the gene matches: 7. This CDR3 is 16 amino acids long. CDR3 DNA: TGTGCCAGCAGCTTGGACGTCGGCAGGGGGTACAATGAGCAGTTCTTC. Encoded protein: CASSLDVGRGYNEQFF.

This chain joins TRBV7-2 and TRBJ2-3; D unclear. In germline, CDR1 is SGHTA, CDR2 FQGNSA. V lost 5 bases and J lost 1, with 10 bases in between. The CDR3 spans 14 residues. The CDR3 DNA reads as TGTGCCAGCAGCACTCGGCCCGGCACAGATACGCAGTATTTT. Translation: CASSTRPGTDTQYF.

This clonotype was seen a few times. The chain carries TRBV15 and TRBJ2-7; D is undetermined. The germline V gene has CDR1 LNHNV and CDR2 YYDKDF (reference sequence). Trimming pared 1 base from V and 3 bases from J, leaving 10 bases between. The CDR3 has 14 amino acids. CDR3 bases: TGTGCCACCAGCAGAGCAATGGGGTACTACGAGCAGTACTTC. Its translation: CATSRAMGYYEQYF.

The table lists this clonotype with many counts. The V call is TRBV12-5, the J call TRBJ1-5; no clear D. The V gene lost 6 bases and the J gene lost 5 bases, with 11 bases spanning the gap. The CDR3 sequence is 13 residues long. The germline gives CDR1 LGHNT, CDR2 FRNRAP. The CDR3 nucleotides are TGTGCTAGTGGCAGAGACACCTATCAGCCCCAGCATTTT. It specifies CASGRDTYQPQHF.

This clonotype has a handful of counts. V gene TRBV4-3 combines with J gene TRBJ2-1; unclear D gene. Germline values: CDR1 LGHNA, CDR2 YSLEER. The CDR3 loop spans 13 amino acids. Trimming shortened V by 6 bases and J by 5 bases, and 11 bases separated the two germline ends. CDR3 in DNA: TGCGCCAGCAGTGGTCTGAACGACAATGAGCAGTTCTTC. The encoded protein is CASSGLNDNEQFF.

This clonotype appeared a few times. The V gene is TRBV6-2 or TRBV6-3, the J gene TRBJ1-2; D remains unclear. From germline, CDR1 is MNHEY and CDR2 SVGEGT. This CDR3 comprises 11 residues. V was pared by 2 bases and J by 13 bases, with 11 bases between. The CDR3 reads CASSYALRSTF. CDR3 DNA: TGTGCCAGCAGTTACGCCCTCAGGAGCACCTTC.

This clonotype appeared once. The gene calls are TRBV7-2 and TRBJ2-3; a weak D match, TRBD2 (6 bases). The CDR3 has 15 residues. CDR1 and CDR2 from the germline V gene are SGHTA and FQGNSA. Trimming pared 5 bases from V and 0 bases from J, leaving 12 bases between. The CDR3 loop reads CASSGTGLSTDTQYF. CDR3 DNA sequence: TGTGCCAGCAGCGGAACGGGACTTAGCACAGATACGCAGTATTTT. The whole variable domain, remainder taken from reference TRBV7-2 and TRBJ2-3, is GAGVSQSPSNKVTEKGKDVELRCDPISGHTALYWYRQSLGQGLEFLIYFQGNSAPDKSGLPSDRFSAERTGGSVSTLTIQRTQQEDSAVYLCASSGTGLSTDTQYFGPGTRLTVL.

This rearrangement joins TRBV6-2 or TRBV6-3 to TRBJ2-3, with TRBD1 identical over 11 bases. This CDR3 contains 14 residues. V was pared by 8 bases and J by 3 bases, with 4 bases of the junction left unmatched. CDR1 and CDR2 from the germline V gene are MNHEY and SVGEGT. Written as DNA, the CDR3 is TGTGCCAGCTTGGACAGGGGGCTTACAGATACGCAGTATTTT. Its protein product is CASLDRGLTDTQYF.

In its sample, this clonotype was seen a few times. This chain joins TRBV7-8 and TRBJ1-5; weak D call: TRBD1 (5 bases). In germline, CDR1 is SGHVS, CDR2 FQNEAQ. This CDR3 has 14 residues. Trimming shortened V by 1 base and J by 5 bases, and 9 bases separated the two germline ends. The CDR3 is CASSLDQGDQPQHF. The CDR3 region has the DNA TGTGCCAGCAGCTTAGATCAGGGAGATCAGCCCCAGCATTTT.

The chain uses TRBV10-3 and TRBJ2-4, with 12 bases lining up with TRBD2. V lost 0 bases and J lost 4; bases outside the gene matches: 7. This CDR3 contains 18 residues. Per germline, CDR1 ENHRY and CDR2 SYGVKD. The CDR3 spells CAISESLILAGGKNIQYF. CDR3 nucleotide sequence: TGTGCCATCAGTGAGTCTCTCATTCTAGCGGGAGGGAAAAACATTCAGTACTTC.

This clonotype has more than one count but fewer than ten. The chain links TRBV6-5 to TRBJ2-7; 11 positions match TRBD2. The CDR3 totals 15 residues. V lost 9 bases to trimming and J lost 2 bases; unmatched junction nucleotides: 9. CDR1 MNHEY and CDR2 SVGAGI come from the germline V gene. CDR3 DNA sequence: TGTGCCAGTGCGGGGACTAGCGGAGAAACCTACGAGCAGTACTTC. This codes for CASAGTSGETYEQYF.

This chain connects TRBV30 to TRBJ2-3, with 8 bases identical to TRBD2. CDR1 is GTSNPN and CDR2 is SVGIG in the germline V gene (reference sequence). V dropped 3 bases and J dropped 6; count of bases not matched to a gene: 8. There are 14 residues in the CDR3. In DNA, the CDR3 is TGTGCCTGGAGCTTCGGCGGGGGGACTGATACGCAGTATTTT. It translates to CAWSFGGGTDTQYF.

CDR3 amino acids: CASSLMSEQTYEQYF. In nucleotides, the CDR3 is TGTGCCAGCAGTTTAATGTCAGAACAAACCTACGAGCAGTACTTC. This rearrangement joins TRBV28 to TRBJ2-7, with D hard to call. V lost 2 bases, J lost 2 bases, and 13 bases lay in between. The germline gives CDR1 MDHEN, CDR2 SYDVKM. This CDR3 comprises 15 residues.

This clonotype was seen only a few times. The gene calls are TRBV11-3 and TRBJ2-3, with 8 positions matching TRBD1. Germline CDR1 and CDR2: SGHNT and YENEEA. The CDR3 spans 15 residues. The V and J ends lost 4 bases and 2 bases, in that order; junction bases with no gene match: 5. For the CDR3, the DNA is TGTGCCAGCAGCTCGAGGACAGGGAACACAGATACGCAGTATTTT. Amino acid sequence: CASSSRTGNTDTQYF.

As regards this clonotype: A read error may account for a junction end that differs from germline. V is TRBV7-9 and J is TRBJ1-1, with 7 nucleotides matching TRBD1. The CDR3 has 12 amino acids. Germline CDR1 SEHNR, CDR2 FQNEAQ (reference sequence). The CDR3 spells CVSRDSKLEAFF. The CDR3 DNA sequence: TGTGTCAGCAGGGACAGTAAGCTTGAAGCTTTCTTT.

V usage is TRBV15 and J usage is TRBJ2-5, with a tentative D call TRBD1 (6 bases). The CDR3 is 13 residues long. Germline loops: CDR1 LNHNV, CDR2 YYDKDF (reference sequence). Trimming cost V 6 bases and J 6 bases, with 14 bases left between them. For the CDR3, the DNA is TGTGCCACCAGTACAGGGAACGTAAAGACCCAGTACTTC. This codes for CATSTGNVKTQYF. Full variable domain (outside the CDR3, taken from reference TRBV15 and TRBJ2-5): DAMVIQNPRYQVTQFGKPVTLSCSQTLNHNVMYWYQQKSSQAPKLLFHYYDKDFNNEADTPDNFQSRRPNTSFCFLDIRSPGLGDTAMYLCATSTGNVKTQYFGPGTRLLVL.

This clonotype was recorded a few times. The chain has TRBV7-9 and TRBJ1-4; D is possibly TRBD1 (6 bases). Trimming stripped 10 bases from V and 3 bases from J, with 18 bases between. The CDR3 extends over 15 amino acids. From germline, CDR1 is SEHNR and CDR2 FQNEAQ (reference sequence). The CDR3 DNA reads TGTGCCACCGGTGGGACATCGGGGTCTAATGAAAAACTGTTTTTT. It codes for CATGGTSGSNEKLFF.

The V call is TRBV2, the J call TRBJ2-1; possible D gene TRBD2, 5 bases. The V gene's germline CDR1 is SNHLY and CDR2 FYNNEI. This CDR3 comprises 16 residues. Trimming removed 6 bases at V and 8 bases at J, with 23 bases between. Here the CDR3 DNA reads TGTGCCAGCAGGGGCCCCTCAACGACCGATAGCGATGAGCAGTTCTTC. This sequence encodes CASRGPSTTDSDEQFF.

The sample holds a few counts of this clonotype. The chain recombines TRBV25-1 with TRBJ2-1; D is ambiguous. Deletions cut 3 bases from V and 1 base from J, with 10 bases between. The CDR3 consists of 15 residues. Germline-derived CDR1 and CDR2 are MGHDK and SYGVNS. CDR3 amino acids: CASSDPGGSYNEQFF. In nucleotides, the CDR3 is TGTGCCAGCAGTGATCCTGGTGGGTCCTACAATGAGCAGTTCTTC. Complete variable domain (other parts from reference TRBV25-1 and TRBJ2-1): EADIYQTPRYLVIGTGKKITLECSQTMGHDKMYWYQQDPGMELHLIHYSYGVNSTEKGDLSSESTVSRIRTEHFPLTLESARPSHTSQYLCASSDPGGSYNEQFFGPGTRLTVL.

The gene calls are TRBV25-1 and TRBJ1-1, with 7 nucleotides matching TRBD1. Unmatched junction bases numbered 6, after V lost 3 bases and J lost 5 bases. The CDR3 consists of 14 residues. Germline loops: CDR1 MGHDK, CDR2 SYGVNS. DNA of the CDR3: TGTGCCAGCAGTGACGCGACAGGGTTAACTGAAGCTTTCTTT. Its translation: CASSDATGLTEAFF.

The chain recombines TRBV10-3 with TRBJ2-1; weak D call: TRBD2 (5 bases). Germline lookup yields CDR1 ENHRY and CDR2 SYGVKD. The CDR3 is 16 residues long. Trimming took off 0 bases at V and 2 bases at J, with 11 bases between the two ends. CDR3 nucleotide sequence: TGTGCCATCAGTGAGTCACGCGGGCGGACCTACAATGAGCAGTTCTTC. Protein product: CAISESRGRTYNEQFF.

The genes are TRBV29-1 and TRBJ2-1; maybe TRBD1 (6 bases). This CDR3 is built from 17 residues. V lost 6 bases to trimming and J lost 0 bases, with 21 bases between them. The V gene's germline CDR1 is SQVTM and CDR2 ANQGSEA. The CDR3 spells CSVTTFGLGASYNEQFF. CDR3 nucleotides: TGCAGCGTGACAACGTTTGGACTGGGGGCCTCCTACAATGAGCAGTTCTTC.

The V and J genes are TRBV4-3 and TRBJ2-2, with a weak D call TRBD2 (5 bases). CDR1 LGHNA and CDR2 YSLEER come from the germline V gene. The CDR3 is 17 residues long. Trimming removed 0 bases at V and 0 bases at J, with 11 bases between. The CDR3 DNA is TGCGCCAGCAGCCAAGAGCGGCATAGCGCGAACACCGGGGAGCTGTTTTTT. Its protein product is CASSQERHSANTGELFF.

This clonotype was found a few times. This chain links TRBV4-1 with TRBJ2-1; 10 bases are shared with TRBD2. The CDR3 has 15 amino acids. V shed 2 bases, J shed 4 bases, and the junction held 2 bases outside the gene matches. Germline CDR1 is MGHRA and CDR2 is YSYEKL. The chain's CDR3 is CASSQMGLAYNEQFF. The CDR3 region has the DNA TGCGCCAGCAGCCAAATGGGACTAGCGTACAATGAGCAGTTCTTC.

This sequence joins TRBV14 and TRBJ1-2, with D perhaps matching TRBD1 (6 bases). The CDR3 length is 13 residues. Germline-derived CDR1 and CDR2 are SGHDN and FVKESK. The V and J ends lost 0 bases and 7 bases respectively, with 9 bases between them. The CDR3 protein is CASSQDKTGGYTF. The CDR3 nucleotides read TGTGCCAGCAGCCAAGACAAGACAGGTGGCTACACCTTC.

This rearrangement joins TRBV7-2 to TRBJ2-5; 10 nucleotides align to TRBD2. The CDR3 length is 14 residues. The V gene's germline CDR1 is SGHTA and CDR2 FQGNSA. The V segment lost 5 bases and the J segment 5 bases; nucleotides outside the gene matches: 5. This chain's CDR3 is CASSGQGLAETQYF. The CDR3, as DNA: TGTGCCAGCAGCGGGCAGGGACTAGCGGAGACCCAGTACTTC.